The clone carrying this TCR beta chain has a count of ten or more. Its antigen is not known. The authors diagnosed from clinical symptoms, serum thyroxine, TRAb, thyroid ultrasound and orbital computed tomography. The data originate from a study of Graves' ophthalmopathy and Graves' hyperthyroidism. General study results and limits: In blood, most expanded thyroid clonotypes above 0.001 frequency were also detected.

The study amplified TCR beta CDR3 regions using RNA transcripts. The library came from an HTBI-primed first-round RT-PCR and a second-round multiplex PCR. One entry per CDR3 protein results from TCRdb running MiXCR on the multiplex PCR reads. The table shows about 390,000 distinct CDR3 sequences, with approximately 18% occurring only once. CDR1 DFQATT and CDR2 SNEGSKA come from the germline V gene (reference sequence). Trimming shortened V by 5 bases and J by 3 bases, and 7 bases separated the two germline ends. CDR3 length: 11 amino acids. This TCR came from an adult woman with stable Graves' hyperthyroidism. Sequenced input: peripheral blood. The V call is TRBV20-1, the J call TRBJ2-5; TRBD1 might be the D (6 bases). CDR3 sequence reads: CSAYREETQYF. In nucleotides, the CDR3 is TGCAGTGCTTACAGGGAAGAGACCCAGTACTTC.